This T cell receptor (beta chain) stems from a study of cytomegalovirus exposure and HLA in healthy donors. The PCR ran on 60 Vbeta and 13 Jbeta primers. Original handling: Some 11 million shared chains were among the roughly 78 million unique TCR beta chains that a later analysis counted. Clones were read by immunoSEQ multiplex PCR, and TCRdb kept only the in-frame ones, dropping some. V, J and clone size are those of that table, while D and trimming were read from the DNA. The top ten hold around 6% of the sample, which has about 160,000 clones, more than 65% seen once. Regarding the study as a whole: The study flagged about 150 TCR beta chains as cytomegalovirus-associated. There were reportedly fewer N-insertions in an Asian-associated ancestry cluster than the roughly 700-donor mean, in a later analysis. Later examination showed HLA-associated TCR beta chains had greater clonal expansion than equally common others.

In the case of this clone: Its matching antigen is unknown.

This clonotype originated in a man aged 50 or older in good health and CMV-seropositive. What was sequenced was PBMCs.

The CDR3 is CASSLPRGGGYTF. The DNA for the CDR3 is TGTGCCAGCAGCTTACCCAGGGGTGGAGGCTACACCTTC. The rearrangement joins TRBV7-3 to TRBJ1-2; D may be TRBD1 (6 bases). Germline V lookup: CDR1 SGHTA, CDR2 FQGTGA. This CDR3 has 13 residues. Trimming stripped 2 bases from V and 8 bases from J, with 12 bases between.